This T cell receptor beta chain originates from a study of CD8 T cells in ankylosing spondylitis. Whole-study results and caveats: The study looked at matched synovial fluid samples from ankylosing spondylitis patients. Disease-linked clones were reported to be significantly enriched there. Peripheral blood samples showed relatively rare disease-linked clones, and these clones were CD8+. Reports of some motif variants in reactive arthritis synovial fluid and blood predate this one. Typical of ankylosing spondylitis blood, it appeared, was a TCR beta motif of fewer than ten highly homologous variants.

This clonotype turned up a few times. Its antigen is unknown. The CDR3 length is 18 residues. Germline trimming cut 5 bases from V and 2 bases from J; bases unmatched to any gene: 12. It was by quantitative 5'-RACE with molecular barcodes that TCR beta libraries were made. TCRdb passed the 5' RACE reads through MiXCR, listing each CDR3 protein once. The table shows a few hundred thousand distinct CDR3 sequences, with about 15% occurring only once. The specimen sequenced was blood, either unsorted or a sorted T cell fraction (not recorded which). The chain employs TRBV12-3 or TRBV12-4 and TRBJ2-7; 13 nucleotides line up with TRBD2. This sequence originates from a male donor with ankylosing spondylitis. The CDR3 loop reads CASSPGTSGIKGTYEQYF. The DNA of the CDR3 is TGTGCCAGCAGTCCCGGGACTAGCGGGATAAAGGGTACCTACGAGCAGTACTTC.